Each of the 17 T cell receptor beta chains below was sequenced from the same sample in a study of blood T cell repertoires in COVID-19. Some clones are missing from TCRdb's copy, which holds only in-frame ones; the method was immunoSEQ multiplex PCR. The repertoire holds about 280,000 clones, with roughly 87% as singletons. Sequencing was done on a sample of PBMCs or T cells enriched from blood (not recorded which). The receptor set was obtained from a woman aged 25 to 39 who had recovered from COVID-19.

V gene TRBV9 combines with J gene TRBJ2-2; 9 nucleotides line up with TRBD1. After removal of 3 bases from V and 4 bases from J, the junction contained 4 bases not matched to a gene. This CDR3 contains 15 residues. CDR1 is SGDLS, CDR2 YYNGEE, per germline. CDR3 in DNA: TGTGCCAGCAGCGCCGGGACAGGGACCACCGGGGAGCTGTTTTTT. Amino acids: CASSAGTGTTGELFF.

The V gene is TRBV18, the J gene TRBJ2-5; 12 bases are shared with TRBD2. There are 15 residues in the CDR3. Germline V lookup: CDR1 KGHSH, CDR2 LQKENI. The V segment lost 4 bases and the J segment 0 bases; nucleotides outside the gene matches: 0. CDR3 nucleotide sequence: TGTGCCAGCTCACGGACTAGCGGGGACCAAGAGACCCAGTACTTC. Translating gives CASSRTSGDQETQYF.

The chain combines TRBV12-3 or TRBV12-4 with TRBJ1-2; perhaps TRBD1 as D (6 bases). The CDR3 has 12 amino acids. V gave up 10 bases and J gave up 8 bases, with 17 bases separating them. CDR3 amino acids: CATLSYRDGYTF. The CDR3 DNA follows: TGTGCCACCCTATCCTACAGGGACGGCTACACCTTC.

CDR3: CASSQGGRGEGEQFF. The CDR3 DNA reads as TGCGCCAGCAGCCAGGGCGGGAGGGGAGAGGGTGAGCAGTTCTTC. The genes are TRBV4-1 and TRBJ2-1; 9 bases agree with TRBD2. Per the germline V gene, CDR1 is MGHRA and CDR2 is YSYEKL. The CDR3 sequence is 15 residues long. J was trimmed by 9 bases and V by 3 bases; bases with no gene match: 9.

The chain has TRBV6-2 or TRBV6-3 and TRBJ1-2, with D maybe TRBD1 (6 bases). The CDR3 runs 15 residues. Trimming cost V 2 bases and J 0 bases, with 10 bases left between them. Germline V gene data show CDR1 as MNHEY and CDR2 as SVGEGT. Written as DNA, the CDR3 is TGTGCCAGCAGTTACGGTGACAGGACTAACTATGGCTACACCTTC. This encodes CASSYGDRTNYGYTF.

The V and J genes are TRBV10-2 and TRBJ1-6; D uncertain. V was pared by 4 bases and J by 9 bases, with 4 bases between. The CDR3 has 11 amino acids. CDR1 and CDR2 from the germline V gene are WSHSY and SAAADI. CDR3 protein: CASSVGSPLHF. CDR3 DNA: TGCGCCAGCAGTGTCGGTTCACCCCTCCACTTT.

This chain uses TRBV5-5 with TRBJ2-1, with D maybe TRBD1 (5 bases). Trimming took off 2 bases at V and 2 bases at J, with 17 bases between the two ends. CDR1 and CDR2 (germline): SGHKS, YYEKEE (reference sequence). This CDR3 comprises 17 residues. CDR3 protein: CASSLRPQATTYNEQFF. The CDR3 bases are TGTGCCAGCAGCTTAAGGCCACAGGCCACAACCTACAATGAGCAGTTCTTC.

V gene TRBV3-1 (or the pseudogene TRBV3-2) combines with J gene TRBJ2-6; no clear D. The CDR3 length is 15 residues. Looked up from germline, CDR1 is LGHDT and CDR2 is YNNKEL (reference sequence). With 0 bases removed from V and 4 bases from J, the gap between germline ends came to 7 bases. CDR3 region: CASSQETRGANVLTF. CDR3 coding DNA: TGTGCCAGCAGCCAAGAGACTCGCGGGGCCAACGTCCTGACTTTC.

The chain has TRBV5-4 and TRBJ1-5; a possible D gene is TRBD1 (5 bases). This CDR3 has 13 residues. Germline CDR1 SGHNT, CDR2 YYREEE (reference sequence). V gave up 5 bases and J gave up 11 bases, with 17 bases separating them. The chain's CDR3 is CASSYGPGGAQHF. The CDR3 DNA reads TGTGCCAGCAGTTACGGACCGGGAGGGGCCCAGCATTTT.

The J gene is TRBJ2-5, the V gene TRBV13; 12 bases are a match to TRBD2. This CDR3 region has 15 residues. CDR1 and CDR2 from the germline V gene are PRHDT and FYEKMQ (reference sequence). V dropped 5 bases and J dropped 3; count of bases not matched to a gene: 4. CDR3 residues: CASSGASGREETQYF. CDR3 in DNA: TGTGCCAGCAGCGGGGCTAGCGGGAGGGAAGAGACCCAGTACTTC.

The chain is built from TRBV5-6 and TRBJ1-2; D is unclear. The germline CDR1 and CDR2 sequences are SGHDT and YYEEEE. V was pared by 4 bases and J by 6 bases, with 19 bases between. The CDR3 sequence is 15 residues long. The CDR3 sequence is CASSPYTMRDDGYTF. DNA for the CDR3: TGTGCCAGCAGCCCCTATACCATGAGGGATGATGGCTACACCTTC. Full variable domain (outside the CDR3, taken from reference TRBV5-6 and TRBJ1-2): DAGVTQSPTHLIKTRGQQVTLRCSPKSGHDTVSWYQQALGQGPQFIFQYYEEEERQRGNFPDRFSGHQFPNYSSELNVNALLLGDSALYLCASSPYTMRDDGYTFGSGTRLTVV.

The chain has TRBV25-1 and TRBJ2-4, with TRBD1 as a possible D gene (6 bases). Germline values: CDR1 MGHDK, CDR2 SYGVNS. There are 16 residues in the CDR3. Trimming stripped 2 bases from V and 5 bases from J, with 16 bases between. The CDR3 DNA reads TGTGCCAGCAGTGAACATGTAGGGCAGGGGCAAAACATTCAGTACTTC. This encodes CASSEHVGQGQNIQYF.

This chain connects TRBV19 to TRBJ1-1, with a tentative D call TRBD1 (5 bases). CDR1 LNHDA and CDR2 SQIVND come from the germline V gene (reference sequence). The CDR3 length is 16 residues. The ends were cut back, 1 base at V and 5 bases at J, with 17 bases in the middle. CDR3: CASSIAVNRLRTEAFF. The CDR3 DNA sequence: TGTGCCAGTAGTATAGCGGTTAACAGGCTGAGGACTGAAGCTTTCTTT.

The chain couples TRBV6-2 or TRBV6-3 to TRBJ2-7; a possible D gene is TRBD2 (7 bases). Looked up from germline, CDR1 is MNHEY and CDR2 is SVGEGT. V lost 0 bases and J 2 bases, leaving 11 bases between the germline ends. CDR3 size: 15 residues. CDR3 in DNA: TGTGCCAGCAGTTACTCGAGAGGGGGGGCCTACGAGCAGTACTTC. It specifies CASSYSRGGAYEQYF.

This chain links TRBV27 with TRBJ1-5; 11 bases fit TRBD1. The germline V gene has CDR1 MNHEY and CDR2 SMNVEV (reference sequence). Trimming cost V 6 bases and J 6 bases; bases outside gene matches: 10. The CDR3 loop spans 16 amino acids. The CDR3: CASRSGGQGAAQPQHF. CDR3 in DNA: TGTGCCAGCAGATCGGGAGGACAGGGGGCAGCTCAGCCCCAGCATTTT.

This clone occurred once. The rearrangement uses TRBV9 and TRBJ1-6, with 7 bases fitting TRBD1. Germline CDR1 SGDLS, CDR2 YYNGEE. V shed 3 bases and J 9 bases; nucleotides not matched to a gene: 6. The CDR3 spans 14 residues. The CDR3 spells CASSERQGGSPLHF. CDR3 coding DNA: TGTGCCAGCAGCGAGCGACAGGGCGGTTCACCCCTCCACTTT.

The rearrangement uses TRBV29-1 and TRBJ1-1; D is ambiguous. CDR3 length equals 14 residues. Between the trimmed V and J ends, which lost 7 bases and 0 bases, there was a span of 15 bases. Germline-derived CDR1 and CDR2 are SQVTM and ANQGSEA. CDR3 nucleotide sequence: TGCAGCGGGGTTGGGCCGCTCCTGAACACTGAAGCTTTCTTT. It codes for CSGVGPLLNTEAFF.